This entry is about one T cell receptor (beta chain). The antigen remains undetermined. 60 Vbeta and 13 Jbeta primers were used in PCR. Assay: immunoSEQ multiplex PCR; the TCRdb copy retains only in-frame clones and omits some. Of roughly 150,000 clones listed, about 85% were seen once; the top ten hold about 2.4%. Trimming shortened V by 1 base and J by 2 bases, and 11 bases separated the two germline ends. Germline V gene data show CDR1 as SEHNR and CDR2 as FQNEAQ (reference sequence). This CDR3 has 16 residues. The data were obtained in a study of cytomegalovirus exposure and HLA in healthy donors. Notes on the study in general: Presence/absence analyses treated sequencing depth as roughly uniform across donors. The authors reported that TCR beta sequences could predict HLA-A and HLA-B alleles. These predictions were accurate for most subjects in the first cohort. Previously analyzed data showed that most TCR beta V segments were productive at a frequency of about 90% or about 30%. Associated with cytomegalovirus, according to the listing, were fewer than 200 TCR beta chains.

The chain links TRBV7-9 to TRBJ2-2; D unclear. This receptor was taken from a man aged 30 to 39 in good health and CMV-seropositive. The specimen sequenced was PBMCs. Written as DNA, the CDR3 is TGTGCCAGCAGCTTAGGTTTAAGACTCAACACCGGGGAGCTGTTTTTT. Translated: CASSLGLRLNTGELFF.